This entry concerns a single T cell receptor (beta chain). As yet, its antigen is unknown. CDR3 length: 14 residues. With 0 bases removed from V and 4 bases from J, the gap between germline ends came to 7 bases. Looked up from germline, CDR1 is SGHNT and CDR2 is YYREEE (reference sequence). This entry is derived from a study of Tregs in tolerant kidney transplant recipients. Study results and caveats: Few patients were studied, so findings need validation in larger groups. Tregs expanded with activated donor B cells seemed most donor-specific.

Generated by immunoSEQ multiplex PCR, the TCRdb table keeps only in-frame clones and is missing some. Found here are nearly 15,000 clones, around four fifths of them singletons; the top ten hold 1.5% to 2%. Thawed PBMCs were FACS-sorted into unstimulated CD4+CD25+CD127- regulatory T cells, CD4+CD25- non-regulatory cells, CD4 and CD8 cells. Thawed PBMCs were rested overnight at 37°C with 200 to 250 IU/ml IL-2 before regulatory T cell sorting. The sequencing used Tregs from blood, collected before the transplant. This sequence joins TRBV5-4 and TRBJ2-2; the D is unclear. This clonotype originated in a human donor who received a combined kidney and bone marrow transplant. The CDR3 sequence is CASSLGGLTGELFF. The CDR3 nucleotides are TGTGCCAGCAGCTTGGGAGGCCTCACCGGGGAGCTGTTTTTT.